This T cell receptor beta chain emerged from a study of cytotoxic CD8 clonotypes in ibrutinib-treated CLL. Study findings and constraints: Baseline levels were approached again at progression, after clonality had risen at ibrutinib response. The public clonotypes identified were infrequent and showed contraction or stability on treatment.

Assay used: immunoSEQ multiplex PCR; TCRdb lists only in-frame clones, some missing. The sample lists under 200,000 clones; about four fifths were seen once. V was trimmed by 4 bases and J by 3 bases, leaving 21 bases between them. The CDR3 sequence is 17 residues long. Per the germline V gene, CDR1 is MNHNS and CDR2 is SASEGT. A few counts support this clone. What it binds is unknown. The rearrangement joins TRBV6-1 to TRBJ1-1; the D is unclear. Sequenced here: PBMCs, sampled after 24 months of ibrutinib treatment. This receptor was identified in a human donor with chronic lymphocytic leukemia. CDR3 sequence (DNA): TGTGCCAGCAGTGTAGGACTTCGGCTGCGGAGGGACACTGAAGCTTTCTTT. Residues: CASSVGLRLRRDTEAFF.